Each of the 32 T cell receptor beta chains below was sequenced from the same sample in a study of beta chain features in type 1 diabetes. Study-level points and caveats: A moderate, significant TCRB CDR3 shortening appeared in type 1 diabetes across four CD4+ subsets.

Their antigens are not known. Investigators reverse transcribed all isolated RNA, so they sequenced expressed TCRB transcripts. Generated by immunoSEQ multiplex PCR, the TCRdb table keeps only in-frame clones and is missing some. Here the sample spans approximately 250,000 clones, approximately 24% being singletons. The sequenced sample was naive CD4+ T cells from blood. The receptors shown here come from a woman in her 30s with type 1 diabetes.

This clone was counted between two and nine times. This chain uses TRBV7-6 with TRBJ2-7, with D perhaps TRBD2 (5 bases). V lost 6 bases, J lost 0 bases, and 9 bases lay in between. This CDR3 has 13 amino acids. CDR1 is SGHVS and CDR2 is FNYEAQ in the germline V gene. The CDR3 DNA is TGTGCCAGCAGTCATGGGAGCTCCTACGAGCAGTACTTC. It codes for CASSHGSSYEQYF. Using reference TRBV7-6 and TRBJ2-7 for the parts outside the CDR3, the full variable domain is GAGVSQSPRYKVTKRGQDVALRCDPISGHVSLYWYRQALGQGPEFLTYFNYEAQQDKSGLPNDRFSAERPEGSISTLTIQRTEQRDSAMYRCASSHGSSYEQYFGPGTRLTVT.

The chain carries TRBV6-4 and TRBJ2-5; 11 bases match TRBD2. J gave up 5 bases and V 3 bases, and 8 bases lay outside the gene matches. Germline V gene sequence: CDR1 MRHNA, CDR2 SNTAGT. CDR3 length equals 16 residues. The CDR3 DNA follows: TGTGCCAGCAGTGAACTAGCGGGAGCACCTCCGGAGACCCAGTACTTC. This sequence encodes CASSELAGAPPETQYF.

This rearrangement joins TRBV7-9 to TRBJ1-1; D call uncertain. CDR3 length: 15 amino acids. V was pared by 5 bases and J by 4 bases, with 17 bases between. CDR1 and CDR2 (germline): SEHNR, FQNEAQ (reference sequence). The CDR3 loop reads CASSIRRLQSTEAFF. The CDR3 nucleotides are TGTGCCAGCAGCATCCGGAGGCTCCAGAGCACTGAAGCTTTCTTT.

V gene TRBV30 combines with J gene TRBJ2-1; 14 bases align to TRBD2. The germline gives CDR1 GTSNPN, CDR2 SVGIG (reference sequence). The CDR3 is made up of 14 amino acids. V gave up 3 bases and J gave up 7 bases; unmatched junction bases: 2. CDR3 nucleotide sequence: TGTGCCTGGAGCGGGACTAGCGGGAGTAATGAGCAGTTCTTC. This translates into CAWSGTSGSNEQFF.

The chain joins TRBV11-1 to TRBJ1-1, with 11 bases matching TRBD1. This CDR3 spans 15 amino acids. From germline, CDR1 is SGHAT and CDR2 FQDESV (reference sequence). V was pared by 5 bases and J by 4 bases, with 6 bases of the junction left unmatched. The CDR3 loop is CASSSGQGAVTEAFF. CDR3 coding DNA: TGTGCCAGCAGCAGCGGACAGGGGGCTGTCACTGAAGCTTTCTTT.

This chain joins TRBV1 and TRBJ1-2; TRBD1 is the table's D call and was not checked against the DNA. TRBV1 is listed as a pseudogene. The length of the CDR3 is 20 residues. CDR3 residues: CTSSLSEPIYTGQGWNGYTF. The CDR3 region has the DNA TGCACCAGCAGCCTCAGCGAACCTATTTACACGGGACAGGGGTGGAATGGCTACACCTTC.

In this sample, this clone turned up a few times. V gene TRBV9 combines with J gene TRBJ2-5; TRBD2 matches at 14 bases. J gave up 5 bases and V 4 bases, and 10 bases lay outside the gene matches. Germline lookup yields CDR1 SGDLS and CDR2 YYNGEE. CDR3 length: 17 residues. In nucleotides, the CDR3 is TGTGCCAGCAGCACCCGGGGACTAGCGGGAGTTTGGGAGACCCAGTACTTC. Its protein is CASSTRGLAGVWETQYF.

This clone was picked up a small number of times. This chain links TRBV2 with TRBJ1-1; no clear D gene. CDR1 is SNHLY, CDR2 FYNNEI, per germline. Between the trimmed V and J ends, which lost 4 bases and 11 bases, there was a span of 17 bases. The CDR3 is made up of 13 amino acids. This chain's CDR3 is CASSGSQALRAFF. The CDR3 bases are TGTGCCAGCAGTGGAAGTCAAGCGTTGAGGGCTTTCTTT.

There are a few counts of this clone. The CDR3 reads CASSQLGLAGAEQYF. The CDR3 bases are TGTGCCAGCAGCCAATTAGGACTAGCGGGAGCCGAGCAGTACTTC. This sequence joins TRBV4-2 and TRBJ2-7; 13 bases fit TRBD2. CDR1 is LGHNA, CDR2 YNFKEQ, per germline. CDR3 length: 15 amino acids. With V trimmed by 2 bases and J by 6 bases, 4 bases remained unmatched.

This clone was counted a few times. The V and J genes are TRBV29-1 and TRBJ1-2; D is undetermined. CDR3 length: 13 amino acids. Trimming took 0 bases from V and 4 from J, leaving 9 bases between them. The V gene's germline CDR1 is SQVTM and CDR2 ANQGSEA. Written as DNA, the CDR3 is TGCAGCGTTGAAGACACAGACCGCTATGGCTACACCTTC. Residues: CSVEDTDRYGYTF. Supplemented by reference TRBV29-1 and TRBJ1-2, the full variable domain reads SAVISQKPSRDICQRGTSLTIQCQVDSQVTMMFWYRQQPGQSLTLIATANQGSEATYESGFVIDKFPISRPNLTFSTLTVSNMSPEDSSIYLCSVEDTDRYGYTFGSGTRLTVV.

The rearrangement uses TRBV21-1 and TRBJ2-1; the table's D call, TRBD2, was not checked against the DNA. TRBV21-1 is a documented pseudogene. The CDR3 contains 17 residues. DNA for the CDR3: TGTGCCAGCAGCCCACGGACTAGCGGGAGAAGGTTCAATGAGCAGTTCTTC. Its translation: CASSPRTSGRRFNEQFF.

The chain carries TRBV5-4 and TRBJ2-5; a weak D match, TRBD2 (5 bases). Trimming took 4 bases from V and 5 from J, leaving 21 bases between them. The CDR3 totals 16 residues. The germline gives CDR1 SGHNT, CDR2 YYREEE (reference sequence). CDR3 loop: CASSHPTSRTGETQYF. CDR3 sequence (DNA): TGTGCCAGCAGCCACCCAACCTCACGGACGGGGGAGACCCAGTACTTC.

The chain is built from TRBV30 and TRBJ2-2; 7 nucleotides match TRBD2. The germline CDR1 and CDR2 sequences are GTSNPN and SVGIG (reference sequence). J lost 7 bases, V lost 2 bases, and 7 bases had no gene match. The CDR3 runs to 14 residues. CDR3 DNA sequence: TGTGCCTGGAGTATTACTAGCGCCGGCGGGGAGCTGTTTTTT. Its protein product is CAWSITSAGGELFF.

The J gene is TRBJ1-2, the V gene TRBV15; D gene uncertain. V shed 0 bases and J shed 4 bases, with 15 bases lying between them. The CDR3 runs to 16 residues. The germline V gene encodes CDR1 LNHNV and CDR2 YYDKDF (reference sequence). CDR3 sequence reads: CATSREKHVAVYGYTF. In DNA, the CDR3 is TGTGCCACCAGCAGAGAAAAACACGTGGCAGTCTATGGCTACACCTTC.

This clone was found once. The rearrangement joins TRBV5-1 to TRBJ2-7, with 8 positions matching TRBD1. The V and J ends lost 1 base and 6 bases, in that order; junction bases with no gene match: 6. The germline gives CDR1 SGHRS, CDR2 YFSETQ. The CDR3 contains 14 residues. For the CDR3, the DNA is TGCGCCAGCAGCTTGCAGGGGGCGCCGGGCGAGCAGTACTTC. This encodes CASSLQGAPGEQYF.

The chain has TRBV5-1 and TRBJ2-1; 10 bases line up with TRBD2. The ends lost 4 bases at V and 5 bases at J; junction bases unmatched: 9. Germline V gene data show CDR1 as SGHRS and CDR2 as YFSETQ. The CDR3 is 16 residues long. For the CDR3, the DNA is TGCGCCAGCAGCGATCCGACAAGCGGGAGGGACAATGAGCAGTTCTTC. Its translation is CASSDPTSGRDNEQFF.

This clone has only a few counts. CDR3: CATSISGFTDGYTF. The CDR3 coding sequence is TGTGCCACCAGCATCTCAGGGTTCACAGATGGCTACACCTTC. The chain links TRBV15 to TRBJ1-2, with D possibly TRBD1 on 5 matching bases. This CDR3 has 14 amino acids. Looked up from germline, CDR1 is LNHNV and CDR2 is YYDKDF (reference sequence). Between the trimmed V and J ends, which lost 4 bases and 6 bases, there was a span of 15 bases.

This clone was detected once. This rearrangement joins TRBV30 to TRBJ1-5; TRBD1 matches 10 bases. Germline V CDR1 and CDR2: GTSNPN, SVGIG (reference sequence). Unmatched junction bases numbered 1, after V lost 3 bases and J lost 5 bases. The CDR3 spans 13 residues. CDR3 amino acids: CAWRGQGDQPQHF. DNA for the CDR3: TGTGCCTGGAGAGGACAGGGGGATCAGCCCCAGCATTTT.

The chain recombines TRBV6-5 with TRBJ2-7, with 10 bases aligning to TRBD2. With V trimmed by 8 bases and J by 2 bases, 9 bases remained unmatched. CDR3 length: 15 residues. CDR1 is MNHEY, CDR2 SVGAGI, per germline. The CDR3 sequence is CASGRSSGSPYEQYF. The CDR3 DNA is TGTGCCAGCGGACGGTCTAGCGGGAGTCCCTACGAGCAGTACTTC.

The sample holds a few counts of this clone. The chain links TRBV18 to TRBJ2-7, with 9 nucleotides matching TRBD1. Trimming took 2 bases from V and 5 from J; bases not matched to a gene: 7. The length of the CDR3 is 15 residues. Germline CDR1 is KGHSH and CDR2 is LQKENI. The CDR3 here is CASSPSSTGGNEQYF. The CDR3 DNA is TGTGCCAGCTCACCATCCTCGACAGGGGGGAACGAGCAGTACTTC.

The V call is TRBV6-5, the J call TRBJ2-3; unclear D gene. With 0 bases removed from V and 3 bases from J, the gap between germline ends came to 4 bases. CDR1 is MNHEY, CDR2 SVGAGI, per germline. The CDR3 extends over 13 amino acids. Here the CDR3 DNA reads TGTGCCAGCAGTTACTCCGAGACAGATACGCAGTATTTT. This sequence encodes CASSYSETDTQYF.

The V call is TRBV29-1, the J call TRBJ2-1; D remains ambiguous. V was shortened by 3 bases and J by 9 bases, with 12 bases between the two germline ends. Per germline, CDR1 SQVTM and CDR2 ANQGSEA. The CDR3 consists of 12 residues. CDR3 sequence: CSVDQLRGEQFF. Written as DNA, the CDR3 is TGCAGCGTTGACCAGCTCCGAGGTGAGCAGTTCTTC.

This clone was picked up a small number of times. CDR3 coding DNA: TGCAGTGCGGGGACTAGGGAAGAGCAGTACTTC. Its protein is CSAGTREEQYF. The rearrangement links TRBV20-1 to TRBJ2-7, with TRBD2 identical over 8 bases. With V trimmed by 6 bases and J by 7 bases, 5 bases remained unmatched. Germline V lookup: CDR1 DFQATT, CDR2 SNEGSKA (reference sequence). The CDR3 loop spans 11 amino acids.

This clone was recorded once. The chain is built from TRBV30 and TRBJ1-5; no clear D gene. V was pared by 0 bases and J by 11 bases, with 11 bases between. CDR3 length: 12 amino acids. Germline V gene sequence: CDR1 GTSNPN, CDR2 SVGIG (reference sequence). As DNA, the CDR3 is TGTGCCTGGAGTGTACGTGCCGAGGCCCAGCATTTT. Translation gives CAWSVRAEAQHF.

This clone was detected a few times. The J gene is TRBJ2-1, the V gene TRBV9; 13 bases agree with TRBD2. The V and J ends lost 2 bases and 9 bases, in that order; junction bases with no gene match: 8. The CDR3 has 16 amino acids. Germline V gene lookup returns CDR1 SGDLS and CDR2 YYNGEE. CDR3 sequence: CASSVSGTSGIGEQFF. CDR3 bases: TGTGCCAGCAGCGTTTCCGGGACTAGCGGGATAGGTGAGCAGTTCTTC. Full variable domain (missing parts from reference TRBV9 and TRBJ2-1): DSGVTQTPKHLITATGQRVTLRCSPRSGDLSVYWYQQSLDQGLQFLIQYYNGEERAKGNILERFSAQQFPDLHSELNLSSLELGDSALYFCASSVSGTSGIGEQFFGPGTRLTVL.

This clone was seen a few times. The genes are TRBV19 and TRBJ2-7; D is possibly TRBD1 (6 bases). The V gene lost 4 bases and the J gene lost 4 bases, with 14 bases spanning the gap. Germline CDR1 reads LNHDA; CDR2 reads SQIVND (reference sequence). The CDR3 totals 14 residues. CDR3 protein: CASSTQTGRYEQYF. DNA for the CDR3: TGTGCCAGTAGTACCCAGACAGGCCGATACGAGCAGTACTTC.

The table lists this clone with a few counts. The rearrangement links TRBV6-5 to TRBJ2-3; 8 bases line up with TRBD1. CDR1 is MNHEY and CDR2 is SVGAGI in the germline V gene. The CDR3 totals 14 residues. V trimming: 5 bases; J trimming: 4 bases; junction bases outside the gene matches: 5. The DNA for the CDR3 is TGTGCCAGCAGTCGGACAGGGACGGCAGATACGCAGTATTTT. Translated: CASSRTGTADTQYF.

This sequence joins TRBV5-1 and TRBJ2-7, with TRBD2 matching over 11 bases. CDR1 and CDR2 from the germline V gene are SGHRS and YFSETQ. Trimming removed 4 bases from V and 6 bases from J; junction bases left unmatched: 15. This CDR3 contains 17 residues. Here the CDR3 reads CASSQFGTSGPPGEQYF. CDR3 nucleotides: TGCGCCAGCAGCCAATTCGGGACTAGCGGACCGCCGGGCGAGCAGTACTTC.

The gene calls are TRBV29-1 and TRBJ2-7; a weak D match, TRBD2 (6 bases). Germline V gene data show CDR1 as SQVTM and CDR2 as ANQGSEA. Between the trimmed V and J ends, which lost 4 bases and 3 bases, there was a span of 10 bases. This CDR3 comprises 12 residues. The CDR3 is CSVAGLHYEQYF. CDR3 nucleotides: TGCAGCGTTGCTGGACTACACTACGAGCAGTACTTC.

The rearrangement joins TRBV2 to TRBJ1-1, with TRBD1 identical over 8 bases. Trimming cost V 2 bases and J 7 bases; bases outside gene matches: 6. The CDR3 has 14 residues. Per germline, CDR1 SNHLY and CDR2 FYNNEI. The DNA for the CDR3 is TGTGCCAGCAGTGAACAGGGGGCCCAATATGAAGCTTTCTTT. Amino acid sequence: CASSEQGAQYEAFF. The full variable domain, its missing parts supplied by reference TRBV2 and TRBJ1-1, is EPEVTQTPSHQVTQMGQEVILRCVPISNHLYFYWYRQILGQKVEFLVSFYNNEISEKSEIFDDQFSVERPDGSNFTLKIRSTKLEDSAMYFCASSEQGAQYEAFFGQGTRLTVV.

The chain has TRBV29-1 and TRBJ2-1, with D perhaps TRBD2 (5 bases). Germline lookup yields CDR1 SQVTM and CDR2 ANQGSEA. The CDR3 loop spans 12 amino acids. The germline V and J ends were trimmed by 4 bases and 8 bases, with 12 bases remaining between them. The CDR3 is CSVVSGSDEQFF. CDR3 nucleotide sequence: TGCAGCGTTGTCAGCGGAAGTGATGAGCAGTTCTTC.

The sample holds a few counts of this clone. The chain is built from TRBV7-3 and TRBJ2-5; possibly TRBD2 for D (5 bases). The ends were cut back, 2 bases at V and 0 bases at J, with 7 bases in the middle. This CDR3 region has 14 residues. Germline assignment: CDR1 SGHTA and CDR2 FQGTGA. The CDR3 here is CASSLAADQETQYF. The CDR3 region has the DNA TGTGCCAGCAGCTTAGCAGCGGACCAAGAGACCCAGTACTTC.